This T cell receptor beta chain was sequenced in a study of radiotherapy plus CTLA-4 blockade in lung cancer. As for the study in general: With roughly 30% of patients having disease control, objective responses were seen in approximately 17%. The study's findings and limits: Increased serum interferon-beta after radiation also reportedly predicted response strongly.

Germline CDR1 reads LNHDA; CDR2 reads SQIVND (reference sequence). After removal of 7 bases from V and 8 bases from J, the junction contained 15 bases not matched to a gene. There are 17 residues in the CDR3. Method: immunoSEQ multiplex PCR; TCRdb's copy keeps in-frame clones and lacks some. Among about 85,000 clones, 86% were seen once, and the ten largest hold about 2%. About this clone itself: Antigen: not known.

This specimen was peripheral blood, taken from a patient treated with radiotherapy plus ipilimumab. V is TRBV19 and J is TRBJ2-1, with TRBD2 matching over 12 bases. This sequence was found in a human donor with non-small cell lung cancer who had a partial response to radiotherapy plus ipilimumab. The chain's CDR3 is CASTVTSGSTPWHEQFF. CDR3 bases: TGTGCCAGTACCGTGACTAGCGGGAGTACCCCATGGCATGAGCAGTTCTTC.